This passage covers 20 T cell receptor beta chains from one sample sequenced in a study of blood T cell repertoires in COVID-19 (dated by TCRdb to 2020 to 2021). To prepare the library, the immunoSEQ multiplex PCR assay was applied. TCRdb's version of the immuneACCESS table is confined to in-frame rearrangements and falls short of the full clone set. An unresolved V gene accounts for under half of the shortfall where checked; the remainder is of unknown origin. A total of hundreds of thousands of clones appear in this sample, 84% of them only once. The ten largest clones take up roughly 8.6% of the sample. The sample taken for sequencing was peripheral blood. These receptor sequences come from a human donor in a cohort sampled during active COVID-19.

The chain employs TRBV2 and TRBJ2-1; D unclear. V was cut by 5 bases and J by 4 bases, with 3 bases left in between. This CDR3 is 11 amino acids long. The germline V gene encodes CDR1 SNHLY and CDR2 FYNNEI. In DNA, the CDR3 is TGTGCCAGCAGTTCTTACAATGAGCAGTTCTTC. Amino acids: CASSSYNEQFF.

This clone has more than one count but fewer than ten. The rearrangement links TRBV5-1 to TRBJ1-4, with D possibly matching TRBD1 (5 bases). Germline assignment: CDR1 SGHRS and CDR2 YFSETQ. The CDR3 covers 15 residues. Between the trimmed V and J ends, which lost 2 bases and 5 bases, there was a span of 13 bases. The CDR3 bases are TGCGCCAGCAGCTTTGGGGGGAGAAGGAATGAAAAACTGTTTTTT. Its translation is CASSFGGRRNEKLFF. The full variable domain, completed using reference TRBV5-1 and TRBJ1-4, is KAGVTQTPRYLIKTRGQQVTLSCSPISGHRSVSWYQQTPGQGLQFLFEYFSETQRNKGNFPGRFSGRQFSNSRSEMNVSTLELGDSALYLCASSFGGRRNEKLFFGSGTQLSVL.

This clone was counted between two and nine times. The chain couples TRBV7-8 to TRBJ2-7; 12 bases fit TRBD2. Trimming cost V 5 bases and J 0 bases; bases outside gene matches: 8. This CDR3 spans 17 amino acids. In germline, CDR1 is SGHVS, CDR2 FQNEAQ. The DNA for the CDR3 is TGTGCCAGCAGCCGCGATCTACTAGCGGGAGGCTCCTACGAGCAGTACTTC. This gives the protein CASSRDLLAGGSYEQYF.

V usage is TRBV12-2 and J usage is TRBJ1-5; whether TRBD1, the table's D call, matches the DNA was not checked. TRBV12-2 is a recognized pseudogene. The CDR3 is 16 amino acids. CDR3 nucleotides: TGTGCAAGTCGCCCCGGACAGGAAAATAGCAATCAGCCCCAGCATTTT. Amino acids: CASRPGQENSNQPQHF.

In its sample, this clone was seen a few times. The chain combines TRBV29-1 with TRBJ2-4, with 7 bases lining up with TRBD1. The CDR3 is 13 residues long. Trimming cost V 6 bases and J 9 bases; bases outside gene matches: 11. Germline CDR1 reads SQVTM; CDR2 reads ANQGSEA. CDR3 nucleotides: TGCAGCGTCGAAACGACAGGGTTTGGCATTCAGTACTTC. Its protein is CSVETTGFGIQYF.

The V gene is TRBV5-5, the J gene TRBJ1-2, with no clear D. V was shortened by 4 bases and J by 7 bases, with 20 bases between the two germline ends. Germline V lookup: CDR1 SGHKS, CDR2 YYEKEE (reference sequence). The CDR3 has 15 residues. CDR3 amino acids: CASSVETGWVSGYTF. CDR3 nucleotide sequence: TGTGCCAGCAGCGTGGAAACGGGTTGGGTCTCTGGCTACACCTTC.

This chain's CDR3 is CASSSGRKEQYF. The CDR3 DNA reads as TGTGCCAGCAGTTCAGGGAGGAAAGAGCAGTACTTC. This chain connects TRBV28 to TRBJ2-7, with D maybe TRBD2 (6 bases). Germline V CDR1 and CDR2: MDHEN, SYDVKM. V gave up 4 bases and J gave up 7 bases, with 11 bases separating them. The length of the CDR3 is 12 residues.

The chain is built from TRBV28 and TRBJ1-6, with D possibly being TRBD1 (5 bases). The CDR3 length is 15 residues. The V and J ends lost 4 bases and 10 bases respectively, with 17 bases between them. Germline CDR1 reads MDHEN; CDR2 reads SYDVKM. Here the CDR3 reads CASSSSVAGYSPLHF. CDR3 nucleotide sequence: TGTGCCAGCAGTTCATCGGTGGCAGGGTACTCACCCCTCCACTTT.

The gene calls are TRBV2 and TRBJ1-2; the match to TRBD1 covers 7 bases. From germline, CDR1 is SNHLY and CDR2 FYNNEI. The CDR3 contains 13 residues. V trimming: 4 bases; J trimming: 4 bases; junction bases outside the gene matches: 3. The CDR3 DNA reads TGTGCCAGCAGTGCGGGGACAGCCTATGGCTACACCTTC. It is translated as CASSAGTAYGYTF.

This chain joins TRBV2 and TRBJ2-6; D is perhaps TRBD2 (6 bases). Between the trimmed V and J ends, which lost 7 bases and 0 bases, there was a span of 13 bases. This CDR3 contains 16 residues. Germline V gene sequence: CDR1 SNHLY, CDR2 FYNNEI. The CDR3 reads CASKPSAVSGANVLTF. CDR3 bases: TGTGCCAGCAAGCCTAGCGCGGTCTCTGGGGCCAACGTCCTGACTTTC.

This chain joins TRBV27 and TRBJ2-1, with D possibly being TRBD2 (7 bases). The V end was cut by 6 bases, the J end by 9 bases, with 21 bases between. The CDR3 has 15 residues. Germline V gene sequence: CDR1 MNHEY, CDR2 SMNVEV (reference sequence). The CDR3 region is CASRPRGGSQSEQFF. The CDR3 DNA follows: TGTGCCAGCAGGCCTAGGGGGGGTAGTCAGAGTGAGCAGTTCTTC.

The chain uses TRBV28 and TRBJ1-1; D might be TRBD1 (6 bases). Germline values: CDR1 MDHEN, CDR2 SYDVKM. The CDR3 contains 13 residues. Trimming cost V 6 bases and J 6 bases, with 14 bases left between them. The CDR3 here is CASSPGGGPEAFF. In DNA, the CDR3 is TGTGCCAGCAGCCCTGGGGGGGGCCCTGAAGCTTTCTTT.

This chain uses TRBV25-1 with TRBJ1-4; 8 bases match TRBD1. In germline, CDR1 is MGHDK, CDR2 SYGVNS. The CDR3 has 15 residues. The trim removed 4 bases at V and 5 bases at J, leaving 6 bases unmatched. The CDR3 nucleotides read TGTGCCAGCAGTGCCTCCAGGGGGCAAAATGAAAAACTGTTTTTT. This gives the protein CASSASRGQNEKLFF.

This chain links TRBV18 with TRBJ2-1; perhaps TRBD2 as D (7 bases). In germline, CDR1 is KGHSH, CDR2 LQKENI. Trimming removed 2 bases from V and 1 base from J, with 9 bases in between. The CDR3 covers 15 residues. The CDR3 nucleotides read TGTGCCAGCTCACCAGGGGGGGCGTCCTACAATGAGCAGTTCTTC. Translation: CASSPGGASYNEQFF.

The chain carries TRBV4-2 and TRBJ2-7, with 8 bases that match TRBD1. V gave up 0 bases and J gave up 4 bases; unmatched junction bases: 5. The CDR3 has 15 residues. Germline CDR1 and CDR2: LGHNA and YNFKEQ. CDR3 nucleotides: TGTGCCAGCAGCCAAGATGGCAGGGGGCTGTACGAGCAGTACTTC. Its protein product is CASSQDGRGLYEQYF.

This chain links TRBV5-4 with TRBJ1-1; D gene unclear. Trimming cost V 2 bases and J 1 base, with 6 bases left between them. Germline CDR1 is SGHNT and CDR2 is YYREEE (reference sequence). This CDR3 spans 13 amino acids. Here the CDR3 reads CASSFEANTEAFF. The CDR3 coding sequence is TGTGCCAGCAGCTTCGAGGCGAACACTGAAGCTTTCTTT.

This chain uses TRBV2 with TRBJ1-4; TRBD1 matches 8 bases. CDR3 length equals 16 residues. In germline, CDR1 is SNHLY, CDR2 FYNNEI. J lost 0 bases, V lost 6 bases, and 6 bases had no gene match. The CDR3 is CASSRTGTATNEKLFF. The CDR3 bases are TGTGCCAGCAGCCGGACAGGGACGGCAACTAATGAAAAACTGTTTTTT.

The chain has TRBV6-6 and TRBJ2-7; 8 nucleotides agree with TRBD2. The V gene end was trimmed by 3 bases and the J gene end by 11 bases; junction bases not matched to a gene: 12. CDR1 is MNHNY, CDR2 SVGAGI, per germline (reference sequence). This CDR3 has 14 amino acids. As DNA, the CDR3 is TGTGCCAGCAGTTATACGGGGGGGGCCCTAGGGGAGTACTTC. Translation gives CASSYTGGALGEYF.

The J gene is TRBJ2-5, the V gene TRBV5-5; 7 nucleotides line up with TRBD1. The germline V gene has CDR1 SGHKS and CDR2 YYEKEE (reference sequence). J lost 5 bases, V lost 6 bases, and 13 bases had no gene match. The CDR3 runs 15 residues. The chain's CDR3 is CASTRGGLMVETQYF. The CDR3 bases are TGTGCCAGCACCCGAGGGGGCCTAATGGTGGAGACCCAGTACTTC. Looking up the rest from reference TRBV5-5 and TRBJ2-5 gives the full variable domain: DAGVTQSPTHLIKTRGQQVTLRCSPISGHKSVSWYQQVLGQGPQFIFQYYEKEERGRGNFPDRFSARQFPNYSSELNVNALLLGDSALYLCASTRGGLMVETQYFGPGTRLLVL.

This clone has just one count. This sequence joins TRBV18 and TRBJ1-6; D is possibly TRBD1 (5 bases). With 4 bases removed from V and 4 bases from J, the gap between germline ends came to 14 bases. Germline loops: CDR1 KGHSH, CDR2 LQKENI. The CDR3 is made up of 16 amino acids. CDR3 coding DNA: TGTGCCAGCTCACGATCTTCGACAGAGTATAATTCACCCCTCCACTTT. It codes for CASSRSSTEYNSPLHF.